The 20 T cell receptor beta chains in this list originate from one sample, sequenced in a study of blood T cell repertoires in COVID-19. Sequenced by immunoSEQ multiplex PCR; TCRdb stores in-frame clones only, minus some. The profile shows over 100,000 clones, 82% of them singletons. The sample consisted of peripheral blood. The receptors were sampled from a woman between 65 and 79 years old with acute or convalescent COVID-19.

The gene calls are TRBV5-8 and TRBJ2-2, with 7 bases matching TRBD1. Per germline, CDR1 SGHTS and CDR2 YDEGEE. The trim removed 1 base at V and 2 bases at J, leaving 2 bases unmatched. The CDR3 has 15 residues. The CDR3 here is CASSLRQGNTGELFF. In DNA form, the CDR3 reads TGTGCCAGCAGCTTGAGACAGGGTAACACCGGGGAGCTGTTTTTT. Full variable domain (remainder filled in from reference TRBV5-8 and TRBJ2-2): EAGVTQSPTHLIKTRGQQATLRCSPISGHTSVYWYQQALGLGLQFLLWYDEGEERNRGNFPPRFSGRQFPNYSSELNVNALELEDSALYLCASSLRQGNTGELFFGEGSRLTVL.

The chain carries TRBV29-1 and TRBJ2-1; TRBD2 matches 9 bases. This CDR3 has 15 residues. Per germline, CDR1 SQVTM and CDR2 ANQGSEA. Losses at the gene ends were 2 bases for V and 12 bases for J; bases not matched to a gene: 14. CDR3 in DNA: TGCAGCGTTGAACCCCCTAGCGGGGCGTCGACGAGGCAGTTCTTC. Residues: CSVEPPSGASTRQFF.

CDR3 in amino acids: CASSLSRTGADTQYF. The CDR3, as DNA: TGTGCCAGCAGCTTATCGCGAACGGGGGCAGATACGCAGTATTTT. The chain links TRBV7-2 to TRBJ2-3; D is possibly TRBD2 (6 bases). The CDR3 consists of 15 residues. V lost 2 bases, J lost 4 bases, and 13 bases lay in between. Per the germline V gene, CDR1 is SGHTA and CDR2 is FQGNSA.

This clone appeared a few times. This sequence joins TRBV5-1 and TRBJ1-2; possible D gene TRBD1, 6 bases. Trimming cost V 6 bases and J 0 bases, with 15 bases left between them. This CDR3 is built from 15 residues. Germline V CDR1 and CDR2: SGHRS, YFSETQ. DNA for the CDR3: TGCGCCAGCAATACAGGGACCCAAGCTAACTATGGCTACACCTTC. Translation: CASNTGTQANYGYTF.

This clone was observed a few times. The V call is TRBV5-4, the J call TRBJ1-2, with 7 positions matching TRBD1. Germline assignment: CDR1 SGHNT and CDR2 YYREEE (reference sequence). J was trimmed by 2 bases and V by 2 bases; bases with no gene match: 12. The CDR3 is 17 residues long. CDR3 sequence: CASSLGQGDTSNYGYTF. CDR3 nucleotide sequence: TGTGCCAGCAGCTTAGGCCAGGGGGATACTTCCAACTATGGCTACACCTTC.

This clone appeared a few times. J is TRBJ2-1 and V is TRBV24-1; weak D call: TRBD2 (6 bases). The CDR3 runs to 13 residues. V shed 5 bases and J shed 8 bases, with 12 bases lying between them. CDR1 KGHDR and CDR2 SFDVKD come from the germline V gene. CDR3 coding DNA: TGTGCCACCAGTGGCCGACTAGACTATGAGCAGTTCTTC. It translates to CATSGRLDYEQFF.

V is TRBV6-1 and J is TRBJ1-2, with D perhaps TRBD1 (5 bases). The germline gives CDR1 MNHNS, CDR2 SASEGT. The CDR3 is made up of 13 amino acids. V lost 3 bases and J lost 7, with 12 bases in between. The CDR3 nucleotides read TGTGCCAGCAGTGATTACAGGAGTACTGGCTACACCTTC. Its protein product is CASSDYRSTGYTF.

The chain joins TRBV19 to TRBJ1-6; D is ambiguous. This CDR3 contains 14 residues. V gave up 1 base and J gave up 10 bases, with 11 bases separating them. Per the germline V gene, CDR1 is LNHDA and CDR2 is SQIVND (reference sequence). The chain's CDR3 is CASSIGTEGSPLHF. CDR3 nucleotides: TGTGCCAGTAGTATAGGTACAGAGGGATCACCCCTCCACTTT.

This sequence joins TRBV4-1 and TRBJ2-7, with TRBD2 identical over 7 bases. The V gene end was trimmed by 1 base and the J gene end by 0 bases; junction bases not matched to a gene: 0. CDR3 length: 14 residues. Germline CDR1 and CDR2: MGHRA and YSYEKL. DNA of the CDR3: TGCGCCAGCAGCCAAGGGGACTACTCCTACGAGCAGTACTTC. Amino acid sequence: CASSQGDYSYEQYF.

The gene calls are TRBV6-2 or TRBV6-3 and TRBJ1-3; D remains ambiguous. CDR1 and CDR2 from the germline V gene are MNHEY and SVGEGT. The CDR3 is made up of 12 amino acids. V shed 8 bases and J shed 6 bases, with 11 bases lying between them. In DNA form, the CDR3 reads TGTGCCAGCGGCCTGGGCCAAAACACCATATATTTT. Its translation is CASGLGQNTIYF.

The chain has TRBV7-3 and TRBJ2-1; D unclear. The CDR3 is made up of 14 amino acids. The germline CDR1 and CDR2 sequences are SGHTA and FQGTGA. Trimming took off 2 bases at V and 5 bases at J, with 10 bases between the two ends. The DNA for the CDR3 is TGTGCCAGCAGCTTAGGTCAGGTTAACAATGAGCAGTTCTTC. Translation: CASSLGQVNNEQFF.

This clone was counted between two and nine times. The chain is built from TRBV27 and TRBJ1-2; 8 nucleotides agree with TRBD1. Germline V gives CDR1 MNHEY, CDR2 SMNVEV (reference sequence). V shed 5 bases and J 1 base; nucleotides not matched to a gene: 6. This CDR3 is built from 15 residues. The CDR3 region is CASSITGGFNYGYTF. CDR3 bases: TGTGCCAGCAGTATTACAGGGGGTTTTAACTATGGCTACACCTTC.

The chain combines TRBV5-4 with TRBJ1-4, with a tentative D call TRBD1 (6 bases). Germline V CDR1 and CDR2: SGHNT, YYREEE (reference sequence). CDR3 size: 15 residues. Trimming took off 4 bases at V and 5 bases at J, with 15 bases between the two ends. The CDR3 loop reads CASSVRGPPNEKLFF. The CDR3 nucleotides read TGTGCCAGCAGCGTCAGGGGACCGCCGAATGAAAAACTGTTTTTT.

Only one count was recorded for this clone. The chain links TRBV5-4 to TRBJ1-2; a possible D gene is TRBD1 (5 bases). Trimming stripped 3 bases from V and 6 bases from J, with 21 bases between. Germline CDR1 and CDR2: SGHNT and YYREEE (reference sequence). The CDR3 spans 16 residues. For the CDR3, the DNA is TGTGCCAGCAGCTCAGGCAGGGTCTTCGCGTGGAATGGCTACACCTTC. This codes for CASSSGRVFAWNGYTF. Looking up the rest from reference TRBV5-4 and TRBJ1-2 gives the full variable domain: ETGVTQSPTHLIKTRGQQVTLRCSSQSGHNTVSWYQQALGQGPQFIFQYYREEENGRGNFPPRFSGLQFPNYSSELNVNALELDDSALYLCASSSGRVFAWNGYTFGSGTRLTVV.

The rearrangement uses TRBV7-9 and TRBJ1-1, with D unresolved. The germline V and J ends were trimmed by 2 bases and 1 base, with 8 bases remaining between them. Germline values: CDR1 SEHNR, CDR2 FQNEAQ (reference sequence). The CDR3 covers 14 residues. The CDR3 is CASSLWAENTEAFF. The CDR3, as DNA: TGTGCCAGCAGCTTATGGGCCGAGAACACTGAAGCTTTCTTT.

The chain employs TRBV24-1 and TRBJ2-7; 9 bases map to TRBD1. The CDR3 consists of 14 residues. The germline V gene has CDR1 KGHDR and CDR2 SFDVKD. V gave up 9 bases and J gave up 6 bases; unmatched junction bases: 11. CDR3 nucleotide sequence: TGTGCCACCTCGGGGCGGGACAGGGAGCTCGAGCAGTACTTC. Its translation is CATSGRDRELEQYF.

The gene calls are TRBV11-2 and TRBJ2-5, with D possibly matching TRBD1 (6 bases). V was trimmed by 3 bases and J by 4 bases, leaving 15 bases between them. Germline assignment: CDR1 SGHAT and CDR2 FQNNGV. The CDR3 has 15 residues. The CDR3 region is CASSFGTTPAETQYF. In nucleotides, the CDR3 is TGTGCCAGCAGCTTTGGGACAACCCCCGCAGAGACCCAGTACTTC.

The rearrangement links TRBV5-1 to TRBJ1-2, with 9 bases fitting TRBD1. Germline-derived CDR1 and CDR2 are SGHRS and YFSETQ. This CDR3 has 13 residues. V shed 4 bases and J 8 bases; nucleotides not matched to a gene: 6. The DNA of the CDR3 is TGCGCCAGCAGCGGGACAGGGCGTGAAGGCTACACCTTC. Its protein product is CASSGTGREGYTF. The full variable domain, its missing parts supplied by reference TRBV5-1 and TRBJ1-2, is KAGVTQTPRYLIKTRGQQVTLSCSPISGHRSVSWYQQTPGQGLQFLFEYFSETQRNKGNFPGRFSGRQFSNSRSEMNVSTLELGDSALYLCASSGTGREGYTFGSGTRLTVV.

The rearrangement joins TRBV10-3 to TRBJ2-1, with TRBD2 matching 8 bases. CDR1 and CDR2 (germline): ENHRY, SYGVKD. V was pared by 6 bases and J by 4 bases, with 8 bases of the junction left unmatched. The CDR3 spans 15 residues. In DNA, the CDR3 is TGTGCCATCAGACCCGGGAGCGGGGGATACAATGAGCAGTTCTTC. Translating it yields CAIRPGSGGYNEQFF.

The rearrangement links TRBV18 to TRBJ2-5; unclear D gene. V was cut by 3 bases and J by 1 base, with 6 bases left in between. This CDR3 comprises 13 residues. Germline CDR1 reads KGHSH; CDR2 reads LQKENI. The CDR3 loop is CASSPGSQETQYF. As DNA, the CDR3 is TGTGCCAGCTCACCGGGCAGCCAAGAGACCCAGTACTTC.